The 14 T cell receptor beta chains below all came from one sample that was sequenced in a study of monozygotic twins with inflammatory bowel disease (dated by TCRdb to the late 2010s). To prepare the library, 5' RACE was applied. The reads were generated on an Illumina HiSeq 2500. TCRdb reprocessed the reads, so every CDR3 protein sequence counts as one entry and DNA is not shown. The sample's table covers about 160,000 distinct CDR3 sequences. Together, the top ten hold more than 2.5% of the sample. The material sequenced was blood. The receptors come from a human donor with ulcerative colitis or Crohn's disease, or a healthy co-twin of an affected twin (not recorded which).

CDR3 loop: CASSEDRRANYGYTF. The J gene is TRBJ1-2, the V gene TRBV2; TCRdb returns TRBD1, unconfirmable since there is no DNA. Germline V CDR1 and CDR2: SNHLY, FYNNEI. The CDR3 has 15 residues.

J is TRBJ2-7 and V is TRBV7-2; TCRdb selects TRBD1, and the lack of DNA leaves this call unchecked. The germline gives CDR1 SGHTA, CDR2 FQGNSA. The CDR3 spans 15 residues. CDR3 region: CASSRSGQISYEQYF.

The rearrangement links TRBV15 to TRBJ2-7; TCRdb lists TRBD1, though no DNA is available to test this call. Germline V lookup: CDR1 LNHNV, CDR2 YYDKDF (reference sequence). The CDR3 consists of 13 residues. This chain's CDR3 is CATSSGQGYEQYF.

CDR3: CASRAGVTNEKLFF. The rearrangement links TRBV12-3 or TRBV12-4 to TRBJ1-4; the TCRdb call, TRBD1, lacks DNA for checking. CDR3 length: 14 amino acids.

The rearrangement joins TRBV9 to TRBJ2-3; TCRdb selects TRBD1, and the lack of DNA leaves this call unchecked. The CDR3 runs to 16 residues. CDR1 is SGDLS, CDR2 YYNGEE, per germline. CDR3: CASSVGGQGFADTQYF.

The V gene is TRBV2, the J gene TRBJ1-1; the D call from TCRdb, TRBD1, cannot be confirmed without DNA. Germline CDR1 is SNHLY and CDR2 is FYNNEI. The CDR3 totals 13 residues. CDR3: CASSVQGVTEAFF.

V and J are TRBV5-1 and TRBJ1-2; absent DNA, TCRdb's TRBD1 call cannot be checked. The CDR3 is 12 residues long. Germline-derived CDR1 and CDR2 are SGHRS and YFSETQ. This chain's CDR3 is CASWNRGHGYTF.

V gene TRBV19 combines with J gene TRBJ2-3; TCRdb designates TRBD2, a call that cannot be tested without DNA. This CDR3 has 14 residues. Germline values: CDR1 LNHDA, CDR2 SQIVND (reference sequence). CDR3 loop: CASRDLRQYGTQYF.

The chain links TRBV11-2 to TRBJ2-5; TCRdb calls TRBD1, which cannot be checked without DNA. The length of the CDR3 is 15 residues. Germline CDR1 is SGHAT and CDR2 is FQNNGV. The CDR3 sequence is CASSPPNGVMETQYF.

The chain couples TRBV6-5 to TRBJ1-5; there is no DNA to check the TCRdb D call of TRBD1. CDR3 length: 13 residues. In germline, CDR1 is MNHEY, CDR2 SVGAGI. CDR3 in amino acids: CASRTGRDQPQHF.

V gene TRBV2 combines with J gene TRBJ2-1; absent DNA, TCRdb's TRBD2 call cannot be checked. CDR1 and CDR2 (germline): SNHLY, FYNNEI. The CDR3 length is 18 residues. Here the CDR3 reads CASRGVEPRLAGVDEQFF.

The chain carries TRBV28 and TRBJ2-1; the D call from TCRdb, TRBD1, cannot be confirmed without DNA. Germline V CDR1 and CDR2: MDHEN, SYDVKM. CDR3 length: 16 amino acids. The chain's CDR3 is CASSPLSGVVRDEQFF. The full variable domain, completed using reference TRBV28 and TRBJ2-1, is DVKVTQSSRYLVKRTGEKVFLECVQDMDHENMFWYRQDPGLGLRLIYFSYDVKMKEKGDIPEGYSVSREKKERFSLILESASTNQTSMYLCASSPLSGVVRDEQFFGPGTRLTVL.

This chain links TRBV27 with TRBJ1-1; TCRdb indicates TRBD1, and absent DNA this call remains unverified. Per germline, CDR1 MNHEY and CDR2 SMNVEV (reference sequence). The CDR3 totals 14 residues. Here the CDR3 reads CASSFGGRSTEAFF.

V is TRBV27 and J is TRBJ1-6. Germline-derived CDR1 and CDR2 are MNHEY and SMNVEV (reference sequence). This CDR3 is 12 amino acids long. CDR3 residues: CASSPPGPALHF.